Shown below are 10 T cell receptor beta chains from a single sample sequenced in a study of blood T cells in healthy people across ages (dated by TCRdb to the mid-2010s). Libraries were made using 5' RACE. The run used an Illumina HiSeq 2500. A second 7 to 11 cycle PCR used a sample-barcoded 5' primer and a J-beta primer mix. TCRdb reprocessing: public reads trimmed at Q25 with fastp, clones called with MiXCR, in-frame beta chains kept. A single entry per CDR3 protein holds the most common genes and DNA from its merged rows. The sample has 850,000 to 950,000 distinct CDR3 sequences on record, roughly 26% of them singletons. Clones ranked in the top ten supply 17% of the sample. Material: blood. These receptors came from a woman aged 80 or over in good health.

This clonotype appeared a few times. This chain joins TRBV20-1 and TRBJ1-6; 8 nucleotides align to TRBD1. CDR3 length: 15 amino acids. The ends lost 5 bases at V and 5 bases at J; junction bases unmatched: 8. Germline CDR1 is DFQATT and CDR2 is SNEGSKA (reference sequence). CDR3 sequence: CSAPRDRRNNSPLHF. The CDR3 DNA sequence: TGCAGTGCTCCAAGGGACAGGCGTAATAATTCACCCCTCCACTTT.

The table lists this clonotype with a few counts. J is TRBJ1-4 and V is TRBV25-1, with 9 bases fitting TRBD1. The CDR3 has 17 amino acids. Germline assignment: CDR1 MGHDK and CDR2 SYGVNS. The V gene end was trimmed by 5 bases and the J gene end by 7 bases; junction bases not matched to a gene: 14. The DNA of the CDR3 is TGTGCCAGCAGTAAGACTAAAGCCGGGACAGGGCCTGAAAAACTGTTTTTT. Protein: CASSKTKAGTGPEKLFF.

This clonotype was counted many times. The rearrangement joins TRBV12-3 or TRBV12-4 to TRBJ2-1; 7 bases are shared with TRBD2. This CDR3 comprises 15 residues. After removal of 7 bases from V and 6 bases from J, the junction contained 12 bases not matched to a gene. CDR3 residues: CASTLTSPPSNEQFF. The DNA of the CDR3 is TGTGCCAGCACCCTGACTAGCCCCCCTTCCAATGAGCAGTTCTTC.

This chain joins TRBV2 and TRBJ2-2, with 9 bases aligning to TRBD1. The CDR3 extends over 15 amino acids. Per the germline V gene, CDR1 is SNHLY and CDR2 is FYNNEI. V lost 6 bases and J lost 6; bases outside the gene matches: 8. The CDR3 protein is CASSGQGINAGELFF. The CDR3 DNA follows: TGTGCCAGCAGCGGACAGGGGATAAATGCCGGGGAGCTGTTTTTT.

V is TRBV27 and J is TRBJ1-6, with 7 bases lining up with TRBD1. Germline V gene sequence: CDR1 MNHEY, CDR2 SMNVEV (reference sequence). The ends lost 6 bases at V and 9 bases at J; junction bases unmatched: 5. This CDR3 has 13 residues. The CDR3 DNA follows: TGTGCCAGCAGACCAGACAGGGCTTCACCCCTCCACTTT. Its protein is CASRPDRASPLHF.

This clonotype was found many times. The CDR3 nucleotides read TGTGCCAGCAGCCAGTTCCCGGGACAGCCACCCGGGGTCTACGAGCAGTACTTC. It is translated as CASSQFPGQPPGVYEQYF. The chain couples TRBV7-9 to TRBJ2-7; 7 bases match TRBD1. This CDR3 spans 18 amino acids. J was trimmed by 3 bases and V by 5 bases; bases with no gene match: 19. Per germline, CDR1 SEHNR and CDR2 FQNEAQ (reference sequence).

This clonotype was detected ten times or more. J is TRBJ2-7 and V is TRBV6-2 or TRBV6-3; D is possibly TRBD1 or TRBD2 (5 bases each). V dropped 7 bases and J dropped 5 bases, with 18 bases sitting between them. CDR1 and CDR2 from the germline V gene are MNHEY and SVGEGT. The CDR3 contains 14 residues. Here the CDR3 reads CASINRREFDEQYF. The CDR3 region has the DNA TGTGCCAGCATAAATCGCAGGGAGTTCGACGAGCAGTACTTC.

This chain connects TRBV3-1 to TRBJ1-5; D ambiguous. Germline V gene lookup returns CDR1 LGHDT and CDR2 YNNKEL (reference sequence). The V end was cut by 0 bases, the J end by 1 base, with 7 bases between. CDR3 length: 15 residues. CDR3 residues: CASSQEGSSNQPQHF. CDR3 bases: TGTGCCAGCAGCCAAGAGGGGTCGAGCAATCAGCCCCAGCATTTT.

Comments on this clonotype: This may be a read error, as it is one base from a much larger clone. The chain combines TRBV20-1 with TRBJ2-7, with a possible D match to TRBD1 (6 bases). CDR1 DFQATT and CDR2 SNEGSKA come from the germline V gene (reference sequence). This CDR3 is 13 amino acids long. CDR3 amino acids: CGASKGVSNEQYF. CDR3 nucleotides: TGCGGTGCTAGTAAGGGGGTATCCAACGAGCAGTACTTC.

Regarding this clonotype: A read error may produce the germline difference seen at one junction end. This chain links TRBV7-2 with TRBJ1-1, with D possibly matching TRBD1 (5 bases). Germline CDR1 SGHTA, CDR2 FQGNSA. The CDR3 totals 12 residues. The CDR3 nucleotides read TGTGCCGGCAGCTTGGGGCGGCAGTCAGCTTTCTTT. It yields the protein CAGSLGRQSAFF.